Below, 5 T cell receptor beta chains from the same sample are listed, as sequenced in a study of PD-L1 blockade in urothelial cancer (dated by TCRdb to 2017 to 2019). Interpreted using the paper, the time point label stands for: pretreatment peripheral blood. To prepare the library, the immunoSEQ multiplex PCR assay was applied. TCRdb took over this immuneACCESS table, retaining in-frame rearrangements with V and J assigned. Such tables are incomplete; in checked studies, under half of the missing clones stem from an unresolved V gene, and the remainder is unexplained. The sample data list 100,000 to 150,000 clones, and about 81% of these were observed just once. 3.2% of the sample is taken by the ten largest. This specimen was PBMCs, taken around atezolizumab (anti-PD-L1) treatment. These receptors all stem from a man aged 50-60 years with urothelial cancer.

V and J are TRBV28 and TRBJ1-4; TRBD1 matches at 10 bases. The CDR3 consists of 17 residues. Germline V gives CDR1 MDHEN, CDR2 SYDVKM. V shed 5 bases and J 0 bases; nucleotides not matched to a gene: 6. The CDR3 sequence: CASSPLDRGATNEKLFF. The DNA of the CDR3 is TGTGCCAGCAGTCCTCTGGACAGGGGGGCAACTAATGAAAAACTGTTTTTT.

The V and J genes are TRBV15 and TRBJ2-7, with TRBD2 identical over 8 bases. From germline, CDR1 is LNHNV and CDR2 YYDKDF (reference sequence). With V trimmed by 3 bases and J by 0 bases, 10 bases remained unmatched. CDR3 length: 17 amino acids. The CDR3 sequence: CATSRDRLAQSSYEQYF. Written as DNA, the CDR3 is TGTGCCACCAGCAGGGACCGACTAGCGCAAAGCTCCTACGAGCAGTACTTC.

In its sample, this clone was seen once. This chain joins TRBV18 and TRBJ2-3; D possibly corresponds to TRBD2 (6 bases). V was clipped by 3 bases and J by 4 bases, with 23 bases between them. This CDR3 has 18 amino acids. Germline loops: CDR1 KGHSH, CDR2 LQKENI. Written as DNA, the CDR3 is TGTGCCAGCTCACCCTGGGGCGGGGATGCGAGAGATTCAGATACGCAGTATTTT. Its translation: CASSPWGGDARDSDTQYF.

The rearrangement joins TRBV25-1 to TRBJ1-1; 7 bases agree with TRBD1. In germline, CDR1 is MGHDK, CDR2 SYGVNS. The CDR3 runs to 11 residues. The V gene end was trimmed by 8 bases and the J gene end by 7 bases; junction bases not matched to a gene: 4. The CDR3 DNA sequence: TGTGCCAGCTCCTACAGGGGTGAAGCTTTCTTT. Translating it yields CASSYRGEAFF.

On this clone itself: Because it lacks the conserved phenylalanine or tryptophan at the end, this CDR3 is likely a read error. The DNA is left out, because the CDR3 cannot be placed on it with certainty; the CDR3 is given as TCRdb lists it. The V call is TRBV7-9, the J call TRBJ2-3; TRBD1 reflects the table's D call only, with no check against the DNA. The CDR3 sequence runs 12 residues, both termini included. Germline loops: CDR1 SEHNR, CDR2 FQNEAQ (reference sequence). CDR3: CASSSGQPDCDY.